Following are 29 T cell receptor beta chains from one sample sequenced in a study of T cell responses to AZD1222 COVID-19 vaccine (dated by TCRdb to the early 2020s). Libraries were built with the immunoSEQ multiplex PCR assay. The immuneACCESS repertoire file appears here via TCRdb, limited to in-frame rearrangements. These files lack a portion of the clones; in checked studies, under half of the deficit traces to unresolved V genes, and the cause of the others is not known. Counted in this sample were some 140,000 clones; 89% of them appeared once. Around a tenth of the sample is held by the ten biggest clonotypes. The time point label here, explained by the study, means: about 28 days (+/-7) after the second vaccine dose. The sample in question was peripheral blood, obtained 28 days after the second AZD1222 dose. Every receptor here comes from an adult who received the AZD1222 COVID-19 vaccine.

The rearrangement joins TRBV7-2 to TRBJ2-1; weak D call: TRBD2 (5 bases). This CDR3 spans 18 amino acids. V was clipped by 4 bases and J by 7 bases, with 26 bases between them. Germline V gene sequence: CDR1 SGHTA, CDR2 FQGNSA. The CDR3 bases are TGTGCCAGCAGCTCACTTCTAGCAGCCACTCTTCGGGGTAATGAGCAGTTCTTC. This encodes CASSSLLAATLRGNEQFF.

CDR3 DNA sequence: TGTGCCAGCACCCAAGCTCGCAGGGCAATTAATTCACCCCTCCACTTT. This gives the protein CASTQARRAINSPLHF. The V gene is TRBV2, the J gene TRBJ1-6; D is possibly TRBD1 (5 bases). Trimming cost V 7 bases and J 6 bases, with 19 bases left between them. This CDR3 contains 16 residues. CDR1 and CDR2 (germline): SNHLY, FYNNEI.

The chain has TRBV5-1 and TRBJ2-4, with D perhaps TRBD1 or TRBD2 (6 bases each). This CDR3 contains 17 residues. Germline CDR1 and CDR2: SGHRS and YFSETQ. With 1 base removed from V and 4 bases from J, the gap between germline ends came to 18 bases. The CDR3 nucleotides are TGCGCCAGCAGCTTGCTACAGGGTCTGGCGGGGAAAAACATTCAGTACTTC. Its translation is CASSLLQGLAGKNIQYF.

This clone has just one count. V is TRBV6-2 or TRBV6-3 and J is TRBJ1-1; no reliable D call. Germline V lookup: CDR1 MNHEY, CDR2 SVGEGT. V shed 5 bases and J shed 4 bases, with 11 bases lying between them. The CDR3 covers 13 residues. This CDR3 is CASSALSTTEAFF. The CDR3, as DNA: TGTGCCAGCAGTGCTCTTAGTACCACTGAAGCTTTCTTT.

The gene calls are TRBV6-1 and TRBJ1-4; tentative D call: TRBD1 (5 bases). This CDR3 has 15 residues. The germline V and J ends were trimmed by 2 bases and 3 bases, with 10 bases remaining between them. CDR1 is MNHNS, CDR2 SASEGT, per germline. The CDR3 region has the DNA TGTGCCAGCAGTGAATTTACAGGTCCTAATGAAAAACTGTTTTTT. Its translation: CASSEFTGPNEKLFF.

The CDR3 bases are TGTGCCAGCAGCCCCAGCAATTACCAAGAGACCCAGTACTTC. Protein sequence: CASSPSNYQETQYF. The J gene is TRBJ2-5, the V gene TRBV3-1 (or the pseudogene TRBV3-2); no clear D. Germline V gene sequence: CDR1 LGHDT, CDR2 YNNKEL (reference sequence). The CDR3 is 14 amino acids. Between the trimmed V and J ends, which lost 4 bases and 0 bases, there was a span of 9 bases.

The CDR3 bases are TGTGCCAGCGTCGAAGGCACTGAAGCTTTCTTT. It encodes CASVEGTEAFF. The chain uses TRBV12-3 or TRBV12-4 and TRBJ1-1; D uncertain. The ends were cut back, 8 bases at V and 4 bases at J, with 8 bases in the middle. This CDR3 region has 11 residues.

This clone appeared once. The V and J genes are TRBV7-9 and TRBJ2-1; D is unclear. V was clipped by 2 bases and J by 1 base, with 9 bases between them. The CDR3 has 15 residues. Per the germline V gene, CDR1 is SEHNR and CDR2 is FQNEAQ (reference sequence). The CDR3 nucleotides are TGTGCCAGCAGCTTAACGGGCTCGTCCTACAATGAGCAGTTCTTC. Protein product: CASSLTGSSYNEQFF. The complete variable domain, with remaining parts taken from reference TRBV7-9 and TRBJ2-1, reads DTGVSQNPRHKITKRGQNVTFRCDPISEHNRLYWYRQTLGQGPEFLTYFQNEAQLEKSRLLSDRFSAERPKGSFSTLEIQRTEQGDSAMYLCASSLTGSSYNEQFFGPGTRLTVL.

V gene TRBV7-8 combines with J gene TRBJ1-5; D is uncertain. The CDR3 extends over 15 amino acids. Trimming removed 5 bases at V and 2 bases at J, with 13 bases between. Germline V gene lookup returns CDR1 SGHVS and CDR2 FQNEAQ. The CDR3 spells CASSLYIDGNQPQHF. CDR3 DNA sequence: TGTGCCAGCAGCCTATACATTGATGGCAATCAGCCCCAGCATTTT.

This clone was found a few times. The chain is built from TRBV30 and TRBJ1-2; 8 bases map to TRBD1. The germline V gene has CDR1 GTSNPN and CDR2 SVGIG (reference sequence). There are 15 residues in the CDR3. V shed 0 bases and J 7 bases; nucleotides not matched to a gene: 10. This chain's CDR3 is CAWSVLGTGPSGYTF. CDR3 coding DNA: TGTGCCTGGAGTGTACTCGGGACAGGACCTTCTGGCTACACCTTC.

The CDR3 reads CASSLRTDQETQYF. For the CDR3, the DNA is TGTGCCAGCAGCCTCCGGACCGACCAAGAGACCCAGTACTTC. This chain uses TRBV3-1 (or the pseudogene TRBV3-2) with TRBJ2-5; D is ambiguous. The CDR3 extends over 14 amino acids. Germline CDR1 and CDR2: LGHDT and YNNKEL (reference sequence). Trimming left V 4 bases short and J 0 bases short, with 9 bases between.

The chain uses TRBV11-2 and TRBJ1-1; D is unresolved. Germline V gene sequence: CDR1 SGHAT, CDR2 FQNNGV. This CDR3 contains 13 residues. Deletions cut 0 bases from V and 10 bases from J, with 12 bases between. This CDR3 reads CASSLDRADSAFF. In nucleotides, the CDR3 is TGTGCCAGCAGCTTAGATAGAGCCGACTCAGCTTTCTTT.

The CDR3 DNA sequence: TGTGCCAGCTCACTTACGACAGGGCAAGAGACCCAGTACTTC. Protein product: CASSLTTGQETQYF. The chain has TRBV18 and TRBJ2-5; TRBD1 matches at 7 bases. The CDR3 covers 14 residues. CDR1 and CDR2 (germline): KGHSH, LQKENI. The junction had 4 bases not matched to a gene; V was cut back by 4 bases and J by 2 bases.

V usage is TRBV18 and J usage is TRBJ1-6; D is uncertain. V was clipped by 3 bases and J by 10 bases, with 16 bases between them. CDR1 is KGHSH and CDR2 is LQKENI in the germline V gene. This CDR3 comprises 15 residues. The CDR3 region is CASSPSETGGSPLHF. The CDR3 region has the DNA TGTGCCAGCTCACCGTCTGAGACCGGCGGGTCACCCCTCCACTTT.

The J gene is TRBJ1-2, the V gene TRBV10-3; 11 positions match TRBD1. Germline V gene lookup returns CDR1 ENHRY and CDR2 SYGVKD. CDR3 length: 14 residues. V was pared by 6 bases and J by 4 bases, with 4 bases of the junction left unmatched. The CDR3 region is CAISLGTGGYGYTF. For the CDR3, the DNA is TGTGCCATCAGCCTCGGGACAGGGGGCTATGGCTACACCTTC.

This clone was detected a few times. The CDR3 sequence: CSVPIRPDYGYTF. For the CDR3, the DNA is TGCAGCGTTCCGATACGGCCCGACTATGGCTACACCTTC. The chain links TRBV29-1 to TRBJ1-2; D gene ambiguous. Trimming left V 5 bases short and J 3 bases short, with 13 bases between. The CDR3 consists of 13 residues. Germline CDR1 reads SQVTM; CDR2 reads ANQGSEA.

A note on this clone: Other DNA variants within this sample encode the same CDR3. CDR3 region: CAWSVGYGYTF. The CDR3 DNA reads TGTGCCTGGAGTGTGGGCTATGGCTACACCTTC. V is TRBV30 and J is TRBJ1-2; D ambiguous. The CDR3 spans 11 residues. Between the trimmed V and J ends, which lost 0 bases and 4 bases, there was a span of 3 bases. Germline V lookup: CDR1 GTSNPN, CDR2 SVGIG (reference sequence). Filled out from reference TRBV30 and TRBJ1-2, the complete variable domain reads SQTIHQWPATLVQPVGSPLSLECTVEGTSNPNLYWYRQAAGRGLQLLFYSVGIGQISSEVPQNLSASRPQDRQFILSSKKLLLSDSGFYLCAWSVGYGYTFGSGTRLTVV.

The chain combines TRBV30 with TRBJ1-1, with D possibly matching TRBD1 (6 bases). V dropped 4 bases and J dropped 4 bases, with 10 bases sitting between them. The germline gives CDR1 GTSNPN, CDR2 SVGIG (reference sequence). The CDR3 is 12 residues long. CDR3 bases: TGTGCCTGGATCGGAGGGGGCACTGAAGCTTTCTTT. The encoded protein is CAWIGGGTEAFF.

The J gene is TRBJ2-7, the V gene TRBV10-3; 9 bases map to TRBD1. Trimming removed 3 bases from V and 6 bases from J; junction bases left unmatched: 9. The CDR3 has 15 amino acids. CDR1 and CDR2 (germline): ENHRY, SYGVKD. The CDR3 region is CAISDPRTGATEQYF. In DNA, the CDR3 is TGTGCCATCAGTGACCCGCGGACAGGGGCAACCGAGCAGTACTTC.

This clone was counted a single time. The genes are TRBV19 and TRBJ1-1; D unresolved. This CDR3 has 13 residues. Trimming took 2 bases from V and 6 from J, leaving 10 bases between them. Germline-derived CDR1 and CDR2 are LNHDA and SQIVND (reference sequence). As DNA, the CDR3 is TGTGCCAGTAGTATAATCCTGAGGCCTGAAGCTTTCTTT. It encodes CASSIILRPEAFF. The complete variable domain, with remaining parts taken from reference TRBV19 and TRBJ1-1, reads DGGITQSPKYLFRKEGQNVTLSCEQNLNHDAMYWYRQDPGQGLRLIYYSQIVNDFQKGDIAEGYSVSREKKESFPLTVTSAQKNPTAFYLCASSIILRPEAFFGQGTRLTVV.

This chain uses TRBV2 with TRBJ1-2; 11 nucleotides match TRBD1. This CDR3 has 14 residues. The V gene end was trimmed by 6 bases and the J gene end by 8 bases; junction bases not matched to a gene: 8. The germline CDR1 and CDR2 sequences are SNHLY and FYNNEI. The CDR3 coding sequence is TGTGCCAGCAGAGACCAGGGACAGGGGGGCGGCTACACCTTC. This translates into CASRDQGQGGGYTF.

The chain recombines TRBV12-3 or TRBV12-4 with TRBJ1-2; D not resolved. V shed 3 bases and J shed 6 bases, with 11 bases lying between them. The CDR3 has 13 amino acids. The CDR3 coding sequence is TGTGCCAGCAGTTTTCTGGCAGGCCATGGCTACACCTTC. It is translated as CASSFLAGHGYTF.

This chain links TRBV5-4 with TRBJ2-5; 12 bases fit TRBD2. The CDR3 loop spans 13 amino acids. Germline V gene lookup returns CDR1 SGHNT and CDR2 YYREEE (reference sequence). Trimming took 6 bases from V and 5 from J; bases not matched to a gene: 2. CDR3 in DNA: TGTGCCAGCACCGGGACTAGCGGGGAGACCCAGTACTTC. The encoded protein is CASTGTSGETQYF.

The chain carries TRBV5-6 and TRBJ2-1; D perhaps matches TRBD2 (6 bases). CDR3 length equals 13 residues. The germline gives CDR1 SGHDT, CDR2 YYEEEE. V lost 7 bases and J 7 bases, leaving 15 bases between the germline ends. In nucleotides, the CDR3 is TGTGCCAGCTGCCGGGACTTTTCTAATGAGCAGTTCTTC. It translates to CASCRDFSNEQFF. The entire variable domain, with the rest obtained from reference TRBV5-6 and TRBJ2-1, is as follows: DAGVTQSPTHLIKTRGQQVTLRCSPKSGHDTVSWYQQALGQGPQFIFQYYEEEERQRGNFPDRFSGHQFPNYSSELNVNALLLGDSALYLCASCRDFSNEQFFGPGTRLTVL.

The chain links TRBV6-1 to TRBJ1-1; D unclear. CDR3 length: 15 amino acids. CDR1 is MNHNS and CDR2 is SASEGT in the germline V gene. With 3 bases removed from V and 2 bases from J, the gap between germline ends came to 13 bases. CDR3 in DNA: TGTGCCAGCAGTGAGGTCCTTCCCTACAACACTGAAGCTTTCTTT. Translation: CASSEVLPYNTEAFF.

The chain couples TRBV18 to TRBJ2-1; 8 nucleotides match TRBD2. The CDR3 is made up of 15 amino acids. Germline CDR1 and CDR2: KGHSH and LQKENI. V shed 3 bases, J shed 6 bases, and the junction held 7 bases outside the gene matches. Here the CDR3 reads CASSPSTGRGNEQFF. CDR3 DNA: TGTGCCAGCTCACCGTCGACCGGGAGGGGCAATGAGCAGTTCTTC.

This chain uses TRBV3-1 (or the pseudogene TRBV3-2) with TRBJ1-1; TRBD1 matches 8 bases. Trimming removed 3 bases from V and 5 bases from J; junction bases left unmatched: 8. The length of the CDR3 is 15 residues. CDR1 and CDR2 from the germline V gene are LGHDT and YNNKEL (reference sequence). The CDR3 loop reads CASSHGQGAGTEAFF. The CDR3, as DNA: TGTGCCAGCAGCCATGGGCAGGGGGCGGGGACTGAAGCTTTCTTT.

This chain connects TRBV7-2 to TRBJ1-2; 10 bases match TRBD1. Germline loops: CDR1 SGHTA, CDR2 FQGNSA. J was trimmed by 2 bases and V by 5 bases; bases with no gene match: 11. The length of the CDR3 is 17 residues. CDR3 nucleotide sequence: TGTGCCAGCAGCGCGAGCCCTCCGGGACAGGGGAACTATGGCTACACCTTC. Translation: CASSASPPGQGNYGYTF.

The chain recombines TRBV15 with TRBJ1-1, with unresolved D. V dropped 2 bases and J dropped 0 bases, with 4 bases sitting between them. Germline CDR1 LNHNV, CDR2 YYDKDF (reference sequence). This CDR3 contains 13 residues. The CDR3 sequence is CATSRQLNTEAFF. The DNA of the CDR3 is TGTGCCACCAGCAGACAGTTGAACACTGAAGCTTTCTTT.